Listed below are T cell receptor beta chains from one sample, sequenced in a study of cytomegalovirus exposure and HLA in healthy donors. Produced via immunoSEQ multiplex PCR; TCRdb's table is partial and in-frame only. The sample has 150,000 to 200,000 clones; 79% are singletons. Sequencing was carried out using PBMCs. The receptor set was obtained from a woman aged 45-59 years in good health and CMV-seronegative. CDR3s include the opening cysteine and the closing phenylalanine or tryptophan. Each record gives: D gene, clone size, J gene, V gene, CDR3 protein, CDR3 DNA. A D gene is named only where the DNA matches it firmly. Not every row has a clone size; where given, it reads once, few, many or a size class.

D gene: -; clone size: -; J gene: TRBJ2-3; V gene: TRBV4-3; CDR3 protein: CASSQGISEGTDTQYF; CDR3 DNA: TGCGCCAGCAGCCAAGGAATTTCGGAGGGCACAGATACGCAGTATTTT
D gene: TRBD2; clone size: -; J gene: TRBJ2-1; V gene: TRBV11-3; CDR3 protein: CASSLRLAGSYNEQFF; CDR3 DNA: TGTGCCAGCAGCTTAAGGCTAGCGGGTTCCTACAATGAGCAGTTCTTC
D gene: TRBD1; clone size: -; J gene: TRBJ2-7; V gene: TRBV18; CDR3 protein: CASSHTGQALYEQYF; CDR3 DNA: TGTGCCAGCTCACACACGGGACAGGCCCTCTACGAGCAGTACTTC
D gene: -; clone size: -; J gene: TRBJ2-7; V gene: TRBV4-3; CDR3 protein: CASSQDAVRRDGEQYF; CDR3 DNA: TGCGCCAGCAGCCAAGATGCGGTTCGGCGGGACGGCGAGCAGTACTTC
D gene: TRBD1; clone size: -; J gene: TRBJ1-2; V gene: TRBV6-5; CDR3 protein: CASSRDRVASYGYTF; CDR3 DNA: TGTGCCAGCAGTAGGGACAGGGTGGCTAGCTATGGCTACACCTTC
D gene: TRBD2; clone size: -; J gene: TRBJ2-3; V gene: TRBV7-2; CDR3 protein: CASSFEGTSVRDTQYF; CDR3 DNA: TGTGCCAGCAGCTTTGAAGGGACTAGCGTAAGAGATACGCAGTATTTT
D gene: -; clone size: -; J gene: TRBJ2-3; V gene: TRBV5-1; CDR3 protein: CASSFGRTDTQYF; CDR3 DNA: TGCGCCAGCAGCTTTGGCAGAACAGATACGCAGTATTTT
D gene: -; clone size: -; J gene: TRBJ2-7; V gene: TRBV11-2; CDR3 protein: CASSLGRNYEQYF; CDR3 DNA: TGTGCCAGCAGCTTAGGCCGAAACTACGAGCAGTACTTC
D gene: TRBD2; clone size: -; J gene: TRBJ2-6; V gene: TRBV28; CDR3 protein: CASSMREPRGANVLTF; CDR3 DNA: TGTGCCAGCAGTATGCGGGAGCCGAGGGGGGCCAACGTCCTGACTTTC
D gene: TRBD1; clone size: few; J gene: TRBJ2-7; V gene: TRBV19; CDR3 protein: CASSRRTGGKYEQYF; CDR3 DNA: TGTGCCAGTAGTAGACGGACAGGGGGCAAATACGAGCAGTACTTC
D gene: TRBD2; clone size: -; J gene: TRBJ2-5; V gene: TRBV4-2; CDR3 protein: CASSQTRLAGGYQETQYF; CDR3 DNA: TGTGCCAGCAGTCAAACAAGACTAGCGGGGGGCTACCAAGAGACCCAGTACTTC
D gene: -; clone size: -; J gene: TRBJ2-5; V gene: TRBV7-2; CDR3 protein: CASSFGHPSQETQYF; CDR3 DNA: TGTGCCAGCAGCTTTGGTCACCCTAGCCAAGAGACCCAGTACTTC
D gene: TRBD1; clone size: few; J gene: TRBJ1-5; V gene: TRBV6-1; CDR3 protein: CASRGTGNQPQHF; CDR3 DNA: TGTGCCAGCAGGGGGACAGGCAATCAGCCCCAGCATTTT
D gene: TRBD2; clone size: -; J gene: TRBJ2-3; V gene: TRBV6-5; CDR3 protein: CASSSLGGITDTQYF; CDR3 DNA: TGTGCCAGCAGCTCTTTGGGGGGGATCACAGATACGCAGTATTTT
D gene: -; clone size: -; J gene: TRBJ1-1; V gene: TRBV4-2; CDR3 protein: CASSQGLMNTEAFF; CDR3 DNA: TGTGCCAGCAGCCAAGGCCTAATGAACACTGAAGCTTTCTTT
D gene: TRBD1; clone size: few; J gene: TRBJ1-1; V gene: TRBV2; CDR3 protein: CASSERGQSNTEAFF; CDR3 DNA: TGTGCCAGCAGTGAGAGGGGACAGTCGAACACTGAAGCTTTCTTT
D gene: -; clone size: -; J gene: TRBJ1-1; V gene: TRBV7-9; CDR3 protein: CASSLEPKTEAFF; CDR3 DNA: TGTGCCAGCAGCTTGGAGCCGAAAACTGAAGCTTTCTTT
D gene: -; clone size: -; J gene: TRBJ2-7; V gene: TRBV7-9; CDR3 protein: CASSPLGDRYYEQYF; CDR3 DNA: TGTGCCAGCAGCCCGCTAGGTGACAGATACTACGAGCAGTACTTC
D gene: -; clone size: -; J gene: TRBJ1-1; V gene: TRBV2; CDR3 protein: CASIGQGWTEAFF; CDR3 DNA: TGTGCCAGCATCGGGCAGGGATGGACTGAAGCTTTCTTT
D gene: TRBD1; clone size: -; J gene: TRBJ2-7; V gene: TRBV7-9; CDR3 protein: CASSLAGGQGYEQYF; CDR3 DNA: TGTGCCAGCAGCTTAGCGGGAGGACAGGGCTACGAGCAGTACTTC
D gene: -; clone size: -; J gene: TRBJ2-7; V gene: TRBV6-1; CDR3 protein: CASSEGNSQYF; CDR3 DNA: TGTGCCAGCAGTGAAGGGAACAGTCAGTACTTC
D gene: TRBD1; clone size: -; J gene: TRBJ2-5; V gene: TRBV11-2; CDR3 protein: CASSLEGDRSQETQYF; CDR3 DNA: TGTGCCAGCAGCTTAGAAGGGGACAGGTCACAAGAGACCCAGTACTTC